The 15 T cell receptor beta chains below were found in one sample sequenced in a study of regulatory T cells in long-lasting Graves disease (dated by TCRdb to about 2021). The library was prepared using multiplex PCR. The sample was run on an Illumina HiSeq 4000. iRepertoire HTBI primers and Arm-PCR amplification of CDR3 regions were used to construct TCR beta libraries. TCRdb reprocessed the public reads (quality trimming at Q25 with fastp, clone calling with MiXCR) and kept in-frame beta chains. Entries are consolidated by CDR3 protein sequence, retaining the most common genes and DNA. Within this sample are more than 450,000 distinct CDR3 sequences, with roughly 17% of them counted one time only. Less than 15% of the sample lies in the top ten. According to the study, the label for this sample's time point signals: newly diagnosed GD, antithyroid drugs for less than 3 months. For both TCR sequencing and RNA sequencing, RNA was extracted from PBMCs in TRIzol.

The sample was also reused in another study, on T cells in Graves' hyperthyroidism and ophthalmopathy.

The source was peripheral blood mononuclear cells (PBMCs), collected at new diagnosis, from a patient treated with antithyroid drugs. The receptors originated from a man in his forties or fifties with Graves disease. Donor details come from another sample of the same person, matched by shared clones.

This clonotype was detected ten times or more. This chain uses TRBV30 with TRBJ2-5, with D possibly TRBD1 on 6 matching bases. This CDR3 comprises 14 residues. Trimming removed 2 bases from V and 4 bases from J, with 14 bases in between. Germline assignment: CDR1 GTSNPN and CDR2 SVGIG (reference sequence). CDR3 residues: CAWSPPDSRETQYF. The CDR3, as DNA: TGTGCCTGGAGTCCGCCGGACAGTCGAGAGACCCAGTACTTC.

The sample holds many counts of this clonotype. J is TRBJ2-7 and V is TRBV6-1; 10 nucleotides agree with TRBD2. The CDR3 extends over 17 amino acids. Germline V gene data show CDR1 as MNHNS and CDR2 as SASEGT. Germline trimming cut 6 bases from V and 4 bases from J; bases unmatched to any gene: 15. The chain's CDR3 is CASRALAGGPIVYEQYF. The CDR3 DNA reads as TGTGCCAGCAGGGCCTTAGCGGGAGGCCCCATAGTTTACGAGCAGTACTTC.

This clonotype was found many times. This sequence joins TRBV6-1 and TRBJ1-5; D may be TRBD1 (5 bases). Looked up from germline, CDR1 is MNHNS and CDR2 is SASEGT. Trimming took off 10 bases at V and 4 bases at J, with 23 bases between the two ends. The CDR3 consists of 16 residues. The chain's CDR3 is CATLIHTGEGNQPQHF. The CDR3 coding sequence is TGTGCCACCTTAATTCACACGGGGGAAGGGAATCAGCCCCAGCATTTT.

In this sample, this clonotype turned up many times. The chain links TRBV28 to TRBJ1-4, with 8 bases fitting TRBD1. The germline V gene has CDR1 MDHEN and CDR2 SYDVKM. V lost 4 bases, J lost 7 bases, and 2 bases stayed unmatched. This CDR3 spans 13 amino acids. CDR3 in amino acids: CASSYQGAEKLFF. For the CDR3, the DNA is TGTGCCAGCAGTTATCAGGGGGCTGAAAAACTGTTTTTT.

In its sample, this clonotype was seen a few times. V gene TRBV12-3 or TRBV12-4 combines with J gene TRBJ1-5, with unresolved D. Between the trimmed V and J ends, which lost 8 bases and 0 bases, there was a span of 14 bases. The CDR3 length is 15 residues. CDR3 DNA sequence: TGTGCCAGCTTTTTGGGCGGACTTAGCAATCAGCCCCAGCATTTT. Residues: CASFLGGLSNQPQHF.

In the case of this clonotype: This sequence may be a read error, since a much larger clone differs from it by one base. The chain employs TRBV11-2 and TRBJ2-1, with D hard to call. The germline V gene has CDR1 SGHAT and CDR2 FQNNGV. With 0 bases removed from V and 10 bases from J, the gap between germline ends came to 19 bases. CDR3 length: 16 amino acids. In DNA form, the CDR3 reads TGTGCCAGCAGCTTAGAGTATCGGCAGGCCTCCTACGAGCAGTTCTTC. Translated: CASSLEYRQASYEQFF.

This clonotype was observed at least ten times. The chain carries TRBV5-1 and TRBJ2-7, with TRBD2 matching over 9 bases. V gave up 0 bases and J gave up 7 bases; unmatched junction bases: 11. Looked up from germline, CDR1 is SGHRS and CDR2 is YFSETQ. The CDR3 is made up of 16 amino acids. The DNA for the CDR3 is TGCGCCAGCAGCTTGGGTGTCGGTAGCGGGAGCCGAGAGCAGTACTTC. The encoded protein is CASSLGVGSGSREQYF.

This chain connects TRBV25-1 to TRBJ1-1; possible D gene TRBD1, 5 bases. Germline loops: CDR1 MGHDK, CDR2 SYGVNS. This CDR3 contains 13 residues. Between the trimmed V and J ends, which lost 10 bases and 3 bases, there was a span of 15 bases. CDR3 sequence: CATRRSGDTEAFF. CDR3 nucleotide sequence: TGTGCCACGAGGAGGTCGGGGGACACTGAAGCTTTCTTT.

This rearrangement joins TRBV27 to TRBJ1-6, with D possibly TRBD1 on 5 matching bases. V shed 0 bases and J shed 10 bases, with 7 bases lying between them. Germline V lookup: CDR1 MNHEY, CDR2 SMNVEV (reference sequence). CDR3 length: 13 amino acids. The CDR3 protein is CASSLSGTSPLHF. CDR3 coding DNA: TGTGCCAGCAGTTTATCCGGGACGTCACCCCTCCACTTT.

CDR3 in amino acids: CATSDGGLNTEAFF. CDR3 bases: TGTGCCACCAGTGACGGGGGGCTGAACACTGAAGCTTTCTTT. V and J are TRBV24-1 and TRBJ1-1; D perhaps matches TRBD1 (6 bases). Trimming took off 4 bases at V and 0 bases at J, with 8 bases between the two ends. Per germline, CDR1 KGHDR and CDR2 SFDVKD. The CDR3 consists of 14 residues.

In this sample, this clonotype turned up many times. The chain recombines TRBV5-1 with TRBJ2-3; TRBD2 aligns across 7 bases. Per the germline V gene, CDR1 is SGHRS and CDR2 is YFSETQ. The CDR3 spans 15 residues. With 0 bases clipped from V and 2 bases from J, the junction kept 3 bases outside the gene matches. CDR3 bases: TGCGCCAGCAGCTTGGTGCGGGAGAACACAGATACGCAGTATTTT. This translates into CASSLVRENTDTQYF.

This clonotype was counted many times. V is TRBV5-1 and J is TRBJ2-1; TRBD1 matches 9 bases. CDR1 is SGHRS and CDR2 is YFSETQ in the germline V gene. Trimming cost V 2 bases and J 9 bases; bases outside gene matches: 6. CDR3 size: 14 residues. For the CDR3, the DNA is TGCGCCAGCAGCTTCCTGACAGGGGGGACTGAGCAGTTCTTC. It is translated as CASSFLTGGTEQFF.

This clonotype has just a few counts. The rearrangement uses TRBV28 and TRBJ2-3; 7 nucleotides match TRBD2. The trim removed 4 bases at V and 0 bases at J, leaving 10 bases unmatched. This CDR3 is 17 amino acids long. CDR1 is MDHEN and CDR2 is SYDVKM in the germline V gene. This CDR3 is CASSSGTTHPSTDTQYF. The CDR3 DNA sequence: TGTGCCAGCAGTTCAGGGACTACCCACCCTAGCACAGATACGCAGTATTTT.

This clonotype came up many times. This sequence joins TRBV10-3 and TRBJ2-3, with unresolved D. There are 15 residues in the CDR3. Germline V gives CDR1 ENHRY, CDR2 SYGVKD. The V gene lost 4 bases and the J gene lost 0 bases, with 11 bases spanning the gap. CDR3 residues: CAISVIGPSTDTQYF. CDR3 DNA: TGTGCCATCAGTGTGATAGGGCCCAGCACAGATACGCAGTATTTT.

This clonotype was observed many times. The CDR3 DNA sequence: TGTGCCAGCAGTTACTCCGGGACCGACGCCGAGCAGTACTTC. It yields the protein CASSYSGTDAEQYF. This sequence joins TRBV6-5 and TRBJ2-7; D is possibly TRBD1 or TRBD2 (5 bases each). This CDR3 spans 14 amino acids. Trimming shortened V by 0 bases and J by 6 bases, and 12 bases separated the two germline ends. Germline V gene data show CDR1 as MNHEY and CDR2 as SVGAGI.